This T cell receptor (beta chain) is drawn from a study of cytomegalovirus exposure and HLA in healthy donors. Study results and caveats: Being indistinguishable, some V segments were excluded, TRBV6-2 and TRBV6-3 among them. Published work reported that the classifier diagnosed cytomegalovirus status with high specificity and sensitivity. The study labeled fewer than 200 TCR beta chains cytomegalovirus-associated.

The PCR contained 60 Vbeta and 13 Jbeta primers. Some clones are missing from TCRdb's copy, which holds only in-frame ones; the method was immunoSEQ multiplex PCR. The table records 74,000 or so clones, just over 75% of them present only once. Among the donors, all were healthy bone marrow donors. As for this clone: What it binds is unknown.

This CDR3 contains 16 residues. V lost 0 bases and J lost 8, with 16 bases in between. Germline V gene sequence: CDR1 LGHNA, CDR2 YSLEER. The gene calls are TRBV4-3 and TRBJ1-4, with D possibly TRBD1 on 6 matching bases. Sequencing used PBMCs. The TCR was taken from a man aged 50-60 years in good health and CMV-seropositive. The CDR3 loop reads CASSQDFRGVLEKLFF. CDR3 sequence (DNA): TGCGCCAGCAGCCAAGATTTCAGGGGAGTTTTGGAAAAACTGTTTTTT.